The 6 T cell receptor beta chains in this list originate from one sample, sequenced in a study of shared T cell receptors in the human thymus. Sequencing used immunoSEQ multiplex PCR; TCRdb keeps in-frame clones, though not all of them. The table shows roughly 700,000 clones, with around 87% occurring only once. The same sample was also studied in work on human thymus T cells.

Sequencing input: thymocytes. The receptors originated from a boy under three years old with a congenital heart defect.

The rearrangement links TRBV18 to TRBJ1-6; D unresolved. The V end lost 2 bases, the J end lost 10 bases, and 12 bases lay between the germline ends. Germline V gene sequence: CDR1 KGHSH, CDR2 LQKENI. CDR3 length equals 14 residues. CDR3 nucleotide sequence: TGTGCCAGCTCACCATCCCGGTTTGAGTCACCCCTCCACTTT. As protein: CASSPSRFESPLHF. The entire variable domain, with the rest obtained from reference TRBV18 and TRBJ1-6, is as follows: NAGVMQNPRHLVRRRGQEARLRCSPMKGHSHVYWYRQLPEEGLKFMVYLQKENIIDESGMPKERFSAEFPKEGPSILRIQQVVRGDSAAYFCASSPSRFESPLHFGNGTRLTVT.

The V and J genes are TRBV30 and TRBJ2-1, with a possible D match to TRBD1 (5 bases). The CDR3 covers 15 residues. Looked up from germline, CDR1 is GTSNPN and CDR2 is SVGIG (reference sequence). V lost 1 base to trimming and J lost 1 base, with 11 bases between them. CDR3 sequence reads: CAWSAYRWSYNEQFF. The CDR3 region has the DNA TGTGCCTGGAGTGCATACAGGTGGTCCTACAATGAGCAGTTCTTC. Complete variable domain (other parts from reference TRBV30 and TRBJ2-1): SQTIHQWPATLVQPVGSPLSLECTVEGTSNPNLYWYRQAAGRGLQLLFYSVGIGQISSEVPQNLSASRPQDRQFILSSKKLLLSDSGFYLCAWSAYRWSYNEQFFGPGTRLTVL.

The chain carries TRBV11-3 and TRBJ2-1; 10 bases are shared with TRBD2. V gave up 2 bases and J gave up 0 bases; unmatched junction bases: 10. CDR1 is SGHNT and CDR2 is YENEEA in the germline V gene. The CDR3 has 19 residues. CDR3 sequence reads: CASSLWGGTSVISYNEQFF. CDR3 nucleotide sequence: TGTGCCAGCAGCTTATGGGGAGGGACTAGCGTTATCTCCTACAATGAGCAGTTCTTC.

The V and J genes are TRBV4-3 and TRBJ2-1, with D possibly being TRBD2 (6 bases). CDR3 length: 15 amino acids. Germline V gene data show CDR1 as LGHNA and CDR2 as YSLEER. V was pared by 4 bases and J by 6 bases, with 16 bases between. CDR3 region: CASSRRDSLINEQFF. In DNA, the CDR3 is TGCGCCAGCAGCCGGAGGGATAGCTTAATCAATGAGCAGTTCTTC.

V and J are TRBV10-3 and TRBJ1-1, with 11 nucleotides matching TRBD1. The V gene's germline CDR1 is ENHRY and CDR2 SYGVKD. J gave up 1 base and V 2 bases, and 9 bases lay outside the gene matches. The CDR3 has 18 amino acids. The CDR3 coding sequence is TGTGCCATCAGTGAGGAATGGGACAGGGGGGGGAGGAACACTGAAGCTTTCTTT. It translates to CAISEEWDRGGRNTEAFF.

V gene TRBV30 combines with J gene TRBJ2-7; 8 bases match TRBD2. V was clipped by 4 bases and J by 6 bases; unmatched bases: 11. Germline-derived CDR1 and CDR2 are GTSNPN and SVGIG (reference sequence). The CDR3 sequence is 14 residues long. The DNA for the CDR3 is TGTGCCTGGAAGGTTAGGGGACTAGAGGTCGAGCAGTACTTC. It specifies CAWKVRGLEVEQYF. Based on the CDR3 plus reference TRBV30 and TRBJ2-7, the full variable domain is SQTIHQWPATLVQPVGSPLSLECTVEGTSNPNLYWYRQAAGRGLQLLFYSVGIGQISSEVPQNLSASRPQDRQFILSSKKLLLSDSGFYLCAWKVRGLEVEQYFGPGTRLTVT.